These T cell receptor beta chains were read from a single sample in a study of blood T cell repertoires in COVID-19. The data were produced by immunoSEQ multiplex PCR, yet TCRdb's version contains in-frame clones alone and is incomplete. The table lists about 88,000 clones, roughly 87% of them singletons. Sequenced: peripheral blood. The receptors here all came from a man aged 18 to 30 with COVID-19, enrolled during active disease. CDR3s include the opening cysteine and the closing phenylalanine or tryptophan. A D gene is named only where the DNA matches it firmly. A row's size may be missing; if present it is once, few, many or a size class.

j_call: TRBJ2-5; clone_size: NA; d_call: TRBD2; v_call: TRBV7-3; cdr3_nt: TGTGCCAGCAGCTTAGGGACTAGCGGAGAACAAGAGACCCAGTACTTC; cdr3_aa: CASSLGTSGEQETQYF
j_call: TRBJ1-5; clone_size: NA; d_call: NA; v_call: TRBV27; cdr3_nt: TGTGCCAGCAGTTTGAGGGCCCGCAATCAGCCCCAGCATTTT; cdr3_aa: CASSLRARNQPQHF
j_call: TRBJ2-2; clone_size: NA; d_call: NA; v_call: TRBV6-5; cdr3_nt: TGTGCCAGCAGTTACGGGCCAGGAGGGACCGGGGAGCTGTTTTTT; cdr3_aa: CASSYGPGGTGELFF
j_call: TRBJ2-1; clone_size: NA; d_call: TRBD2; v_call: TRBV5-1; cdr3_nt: TGCGCCAGCAGCTTGGCCTGGACTAGCGAAGTCAATGAGCAGTTCTTC; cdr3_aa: CASSLAWTSEVNEQFF
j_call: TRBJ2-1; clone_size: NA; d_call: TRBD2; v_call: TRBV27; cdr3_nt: TGTGCCAGCAGGATAAGGACTAGCGGCTACAATGAGCAGTTCTTC; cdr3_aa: CASRIRTSGYNEQFF
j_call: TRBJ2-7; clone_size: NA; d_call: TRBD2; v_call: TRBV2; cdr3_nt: TGTGCCAGCAGTGACCTTGGCGGGAGAACCTACGAGCAGTACTTC; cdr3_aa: CASSDLGGRTYEQYF
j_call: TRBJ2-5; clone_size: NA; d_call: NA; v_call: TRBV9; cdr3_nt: TGTGCCAGCAGCGTACAAGGGGGCCAAGAGACCCAGTACTTC; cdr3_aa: CASSVQGGQETQYF
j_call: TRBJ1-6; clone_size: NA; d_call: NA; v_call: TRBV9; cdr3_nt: TGTGCCAGCAGCGTAAGCGGGGGGTTAAATTCACCCCTCCACTTT; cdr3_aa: CASSVSGGLNSPLHF
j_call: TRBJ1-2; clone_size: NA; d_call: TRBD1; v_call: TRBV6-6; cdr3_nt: TGTGCCAGCAGTTACCTACGGACAGGGGAGAATGGCTACACCTTC; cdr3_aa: CASSYLRTGENGYTF
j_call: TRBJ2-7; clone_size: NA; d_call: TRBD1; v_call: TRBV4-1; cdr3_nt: TGCGCCAGCAGCCAACCGGGACAGGGGGCCTGGGAGCAGTACTTC; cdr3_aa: CASSQPGQGAWEQYF
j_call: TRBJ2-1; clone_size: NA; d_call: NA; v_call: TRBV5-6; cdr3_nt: TGTGCCAGCAGCTTGGTGGGGACTGGCAATCGTGAGCAGTTCTTC; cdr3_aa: CASSLVGTGNREQFF
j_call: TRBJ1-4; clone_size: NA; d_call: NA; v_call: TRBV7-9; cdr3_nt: TGTGCCAGCAGTCCGGCGGCGGCTTCGGGGGAAAAACTGCTTTTT; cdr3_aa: CASSPAAASGEKLLF
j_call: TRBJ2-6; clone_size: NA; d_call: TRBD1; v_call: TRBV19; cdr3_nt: TGTGCCAGTAAAGGGACAGGGGTTGGTCGGCGCTCTGGGGCCAACGTCCTGACTTTC; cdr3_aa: CASKGTGVGRRSGANVLTF
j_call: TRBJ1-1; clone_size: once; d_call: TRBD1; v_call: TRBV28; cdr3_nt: TGTGCCAGCAGTTTAGTCAGGGGGACTGAAGCTTTCTTT; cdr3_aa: CASSLVRGTEAFF
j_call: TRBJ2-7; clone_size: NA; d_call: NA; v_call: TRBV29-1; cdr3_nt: TGCAGCGTGGTAGACAGAATTAGCTCCTACGAGCAGTACTTC; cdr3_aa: CSVVDRISSYEQYF
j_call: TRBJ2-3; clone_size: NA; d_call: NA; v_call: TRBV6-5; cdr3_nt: TGTGCCAGTAAAAGAAGCGATACGCAGTATTTT; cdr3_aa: CASKRSDTQYF
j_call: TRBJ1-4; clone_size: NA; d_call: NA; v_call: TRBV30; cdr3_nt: TGTGCCTGGAGCCCGTCCGGGACTGAAAAACTGCTTTTT; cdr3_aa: CAWSPSGTEKLLF
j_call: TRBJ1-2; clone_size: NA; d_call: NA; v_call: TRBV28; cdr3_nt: TGTGCCAGCAGCTGGTTCAGGGGCTATGGCTACACCTTC; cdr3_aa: CASSWFRGYGYTF
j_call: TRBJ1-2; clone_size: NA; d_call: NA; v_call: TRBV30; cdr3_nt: TGTGCCTGGCGGACTGCATATGGCTACACCTTC; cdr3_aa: CAWRTAYGYTF
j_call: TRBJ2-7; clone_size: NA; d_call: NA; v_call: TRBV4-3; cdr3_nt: TGCGCCAGCAGCCAAAGAGCGGGTAGCTACGAGCAGTACTTC; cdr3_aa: CASSQRAGSYEQYF
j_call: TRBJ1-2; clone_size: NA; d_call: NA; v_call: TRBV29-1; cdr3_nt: TGCAGCCTCCCGTGGGGGGATGGCTACACCTTC; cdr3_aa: CSLPWGDGYTF
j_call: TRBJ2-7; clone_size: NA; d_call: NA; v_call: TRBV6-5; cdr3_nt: TGTGCCAGCAGTTACGGGAGAACCTACGAGCAGTACTTC; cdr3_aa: CASSYGRTYEQYF
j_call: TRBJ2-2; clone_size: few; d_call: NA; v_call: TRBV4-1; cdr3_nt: TGCGCCAGCAGCCAAGGTATGACTCACGTTGACACCGGGGAGCTGTTTTTT; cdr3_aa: CASSQGMTHVDTGELFF
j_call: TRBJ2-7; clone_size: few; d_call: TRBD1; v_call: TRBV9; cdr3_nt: TGTGCCAGCAGCGTAGACACAGGGGCGGTCTACGAGCAGTACTTC; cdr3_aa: CASSVDTGAVYEQYF
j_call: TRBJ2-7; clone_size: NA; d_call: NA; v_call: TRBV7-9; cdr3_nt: TGTGCCAGCAGCCACCCAGGGCCTTCCTACGAGCAGTACTTC; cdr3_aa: CASSHPGPSYEQYF
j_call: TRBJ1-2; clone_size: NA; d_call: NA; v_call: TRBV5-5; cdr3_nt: TGTGCCAGCAGCAAGGACAGCTATAACTATGGCTACACCTTC; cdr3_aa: CASSKDSYNYGYTF
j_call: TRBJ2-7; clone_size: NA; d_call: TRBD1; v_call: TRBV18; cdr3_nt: TGTGCCAGTTCACCACGGACAGGGGGAGGGGAGCAGTACTTC; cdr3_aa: CASSPRTGGGEQYF
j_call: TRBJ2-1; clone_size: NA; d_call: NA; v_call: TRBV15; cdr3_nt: TGTGCCACCAGCAGAGATCGTAGAGGGAGCCACAATGAGCAGTTCTTC; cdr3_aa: CATSRDRRGSHNEQFF
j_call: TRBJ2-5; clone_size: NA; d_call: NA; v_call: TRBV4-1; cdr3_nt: TGCGCCAGCAGCCAAGCTAGGCTCGAGACCCAGTACTTC; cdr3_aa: CASSQARLETQYF